What follows are 4 T cell receptor beta chains derived from one specimen sequenced in a study of Tregs in tolerant kidney transplant recipients. The protocol was immunoSEQ multiplex PCR, while the TCRdb copy is restricted to in-frame clones and leaves out a portion. The sample carries about 50,000 clones, approximately 89% recorded once. Recipients received nonmyeloablative bone marrow transplants from related graft donors, with transient mixed chimerism. The sample in question was CD8+ T cells from blood (PBMCs), obtained 12 months after the transplant. These receptor sequences come from a human patient who received a combined kidney and bone marrow transplant. Some T cells may have come from the graft donor.

The rearrangement uses TRBV5-6 and TRBJ1-2, with D tentatively TRBD1 (6 bases). The CDR3 extends over 13 amino acids. V was shortened by 2 bases and J by 4 bases, with 9 bases between the two germline ends. Germline lookup yields CDR1 SGHDT and CDR2 YYEEEE. The CDR3 nucleotides read TGTGCCAGCAGCTTACAGGGTGGCTATGGCTACACCTTC. The encoded protein is CASSLQGGYGYTF.

The gene calls are TRBV7-9 and TRBJ1-3; 8 nucleotides align to TRBD1. Trimming took 4 bases from V and 4 from J; bases not matched to a gene: 9. This CDR3 has 16 residues. Germline values: CDR1 SEHNR, CDR2 FQNEAQ (reference sequence). The CDR3 DNA is TGTGCCAGCAGCTCCGGACAGGGAGTGACAGGAAACACCATATATTTT. Amino acid sequence: CASSSGQGVTGNTIYF. The entire variable domain, with the rest obtained from reference TRBV7-9 and TRBJ1-3, is as follows: DTGVSQNPRHKITKRGQNVTFRCDPISEHNRLYWYRQTLGQGPEFLTYFQNEAQLEKSRLLSDRFSAERPKGSFSTLEIQRTEQGDSAMYLCASSSGQGVTGNTIYFGEGSWLTVV.

The V gene is TRBV19, the J gene TRBJ2-7; perhaps TRBD1 as D (5 bases). Germline V gene lookup returns CDR1 LNHDA and CDR2 SQIVND (reference sequence). The CDR3 length is 11 residues. V was clipped by 4 bases and J by 6 bases, with 7 bases between them. The CDR3 nucleotides read TGTGCCAGTAGTACAGGGTCCGAGCAGTACTTC. Amino acids: CASSTGSEQYF. Full variable domain (missing parts from reference TRBV19 and TRBJ2-7): DGGITQSPKYLFRKEGQNVTLSCEQNLNHDAMYWYRQDPGQGLRLIYYSQIVNDFQKGDIAEGYSVSREKKESFPLTVTSAQKNPTAFYLCASSTGSEQYFGPGTRLTVT.

This chain links TRBV28 with TRBJ2-3, with 12 bases aligning to TRBD2. This CDR3 region has 16 residues. V gave up 4 bases and J gave up 0 bases; unmatched junction bases: 2. CDR1 is MDHEN and CDR2 is SYDVKM in the germline V gene. The CDR3 region has the DNA TGTGCCAGCAGTTCCGGACTAGCGGGGAGCACAGATACGCAGTATTTT. Translation: CASSSGLAGSTDTQYF. Based on the CDR3 plus reference TRBV28 and TRBJ2-3, the full variable domain is DVKVTQSSRYLVKRTGEKVFLECVQDMDHENMFWYRQDPGLGLRLIYFSYDVKMKEKGDIPEGYSVSREKKERFSLILESASTNQTSMYLCASSSGLAGSTDTQYFGPGTRLTVL.